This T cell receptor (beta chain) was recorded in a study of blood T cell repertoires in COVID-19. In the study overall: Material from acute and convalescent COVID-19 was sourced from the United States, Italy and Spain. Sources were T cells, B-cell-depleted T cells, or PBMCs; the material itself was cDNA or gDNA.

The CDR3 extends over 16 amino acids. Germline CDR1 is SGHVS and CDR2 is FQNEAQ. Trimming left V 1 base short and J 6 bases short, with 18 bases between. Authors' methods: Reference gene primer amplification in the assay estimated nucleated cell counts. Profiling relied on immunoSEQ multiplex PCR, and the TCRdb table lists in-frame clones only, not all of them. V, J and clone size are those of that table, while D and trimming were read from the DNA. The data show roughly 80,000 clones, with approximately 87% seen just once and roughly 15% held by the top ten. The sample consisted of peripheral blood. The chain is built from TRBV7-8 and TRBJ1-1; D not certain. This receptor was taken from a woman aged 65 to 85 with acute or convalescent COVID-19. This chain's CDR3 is CASSLVLGSEGAEAFF. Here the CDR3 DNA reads TGTGCCAGCAGCTTAGTACTTGGGTCGGAGGGCGCTGAAGCTTTCTTT.